This T cell receptor (beta chain) came from a study of blood T cell repertoires in COVID-19. Study as a whole: Some COVID-19 samples were acute and others convalescent; all came from the United States, Italy and Spain. From T cells, B-cell-depleted T cells, or PBMCs came the material, which was cDNA or gDNA.

The V gene's germline CDR1 is ENHRY and CDR2 SYGVKD. This CDR3 comprises 14 residues. The trim removed 3 bases at V and 10 bases at J, leaving 8 bases unmatched. Per the original data handling: By means of reference gene primer amplification, nucleated cell counts were estimated. The method was immunoSEQ multiplex PCR; TCRdb's version includes in-frame clones alone and lacks a portion of them. V and J calls plus clone size are reproduced from that table; the DNA served to infer D and trimming. The sample consists of over 45,000 clones, 90% of them appearing once. The receptor was isolated from a man aged 70-80 years with acute or convalescent COVID-19. The chain links TRBV10-3 to TRBJ1-1; 10 bases are shared with TRBD1. Sample: peripheral blood. The CDR3 nucleotides are TGTGCCATCAGTGACCCCCGGGACAGGGGTATAGCTTTCTTT. Translating it yields CAISDPRDRGIAFF.